This T cell receptor beta chain was found in a study of lymphopenia after photon versus proton radiotherapy. Germline V lookup: CDR1 MDHEN, CDR2 SYDVKM. With 5 bases removed from V and 7 bases from J, the gap between germline ends came to 14 bases. This CDR3 contains 14 residues. Study findings and constraints: Oligoclonal CD8+ Temra expansion after nadir drove photon patients' diversity drop.

Clones were sequenced by immunoSEQ multiplex PCR, and TCRdb holds only the in-frame ones, with some missing. The data hold more than 70,000 clones, with 80% to 90% observed a single time. Of note for this clone: Its antigen is undetermined.

Source: peripheral blood, taken from a patient treated with proton-based radiotherapy. The receptor was derived from a man aged 60 to 75 with pancreatic cancer. The gene calls are TRBV28 and TRBJ2-2; D remains unclear. This CDR3 is CASSARTVLGELFF. The CDR3 DNA sequence: TGTGCCAGCAGTGCCCGGACGGTTCTCGGGGAGCTGTTTTTT.